What follows is one TCR beta chain and its context. Its antigen is as yet unknown. This entry is derived from a study of OX40 agonist ivuxolimab in advanced cancers. This CDR3 contains 14 residues. V was trimmed by 4 bases and J by 5 bases, leaving 16 bases between them. Per the germline V gene, CDR1 is SGHRS and CDR2 is YFSETQ. Whole-study results and caveats: The investigators did not determine what antigen specificity the expanded peripheral T cells had.

Clones were read by immunoSEQ multiplex PCR, and TCRdb kept only the in-frame ones, dropping some. This sample has under 150,000 clones, with around 93% found just once. The source was CD4+ or CD8+ T cells sorted from blood, collected in a trial of the OX40 agonist ivuxolimab. V is TRBV5-1 and J is TRBJ2-7; D not resolved. The sequence derives from an adult with an advanced solid tumor such as melanoma, head and neck, liver or kidney cancer. The CDR3 protein is CASSLLASENEQYF. CDR3 in DNA: TGCGCCAGCAGCCTGCTTGCCTCTGAAAACGAGCAGTACTTC.